Shown below are 24 T cell receptor beta chains from a single sample sequenced in a study of blood T cell repertoires in COVID-19 (dated by TCRdb to about 2020). Library preparation used the immunoSEQ multiplex PCR assay. What TCRdb holds here is the immuneACCESS table cut down to in-frame rearrangements. Part of the clones is not present; checked against another copy, under half of the missing clones reflect an unresolved V gene, and the others are unexplained. This sample holds approximately 220,000 clones; 83% were observed only once. The ten largest clonotypes hold about 5.3% of the sample. The sequenced material came from PBMCs or T cells enriched from blood (not recorded which). The source of these receptors is a woman in her 50s who had been exposed to COVID-19.

The V call is TRBV2, the J call TRBJ2-2, with TRBD1 identical over 7 bases. The CDR3 runs to 15 residues. V was clipped by 3 bases and J by 3 bases; unmatched bases: 4. CDR1 and CDR2 from the germline V gene are SNHLY and FYNNEI. CDR3 residues: CASSEDRPYTGELFF. In nucleotides, the CDR3 is TGTGCCAGCAGTGAGGACAGGCCATACACCGGGGAGCTGTTTTTT. Combining the CDR3 with reference TRBV2 and TRBJ2-2 gives the whole variable domain EPEVTQTPSHQVTQMGQEVILRCVPISNHLYFYWYRQILGQKVEFLVSFYNNEISEKSEIFDDQFSVERPDGSNFTLKIRSTKLEDSAMYFCASSEDRPYTGELFFGEGSRLTVL.

J is TRBJ1-2 and V is TRBV7-9, with D tentatively TRBD1 (5 bases). This CDR3 has 15 amino acids. Trimming cost V 5 bases and J 9 bases, with 22 bases left between them. Germline V gives CDR1 SEHNR, CDR2 FQNEAQ (reference sequence). CDR3: CASSPAGQGPGSYTF. CDR3 bases: TGTGCCAGCAGCCCAGCGGGGCAGGGCCCAGGCAGCTACACCTTC.

The chain carries TRBV5-4 and TRBJ2-2; 10 bases align to TRBD2. The germline V gene encodes CDR1 SGHNT and CDR2 YYREEE (reference sequence). J gave up 7 bases and V 4 bases, and 7 bases lay outside the gene matches. This CDR3 has 15 residues. The CDR3 loop reads CASSGGLAQGGELFF. As DNA, the CDR3 is TGTGCCAGCAGCGGGGGACTAGCGCAGGGCGGGGAGCTGTTTTTT.

This clone showed up just once. The chain joins TRBV15 to TRBJ2-7; 7 bases are shared with TRBD1. The CDR3 consists of 17 residues. CDR1 and CDR2 (germline): LNHNV, YYDKDF (reference sequence). V shed 0 bases, J shed 2 bases, and the junction held 10 bases outside the gene matches. CDR3 region: CATSRERGQFFTYEQYF. For the CDR3, the DNA is TGTGCCACCAGCAGAGAAAGGGGACAGTTCTTTACCTACGAGCAGTACTTC.

There are a few counts of this clone. The rearrangement links TRBV7-8 to TRBJ1-1, with D maybe TRBD1 (5 bases). The CDR3 length is 17 residues. In germline, CDR1 is SGHVS, CDR2 FQNEAQ. V lost 0 bases and J 7 bases, leaving 21 bases between the germline ends. This CDR3 reads CASSLALREKGADEAFF. CDR3 nucleotides: TGTGCCAGCAGCTTAGCGCTCAGGGAAAAAGGGGCGGATGAAGCTTTCTTT.

The V call is TRBV27, the J call TRBJ2-7; D may be TRBD2 (5 bases). Trimming left V 0 bases short and J 4 bases short, with 10 bases between. This CDR3 region has 14 residues. Germline V lookup: CDR1 MNHEY, CDR2 SMNVEV (reference sequence). CDR3 protein: CASSLSPGGYEQYF. The CDR3 DNA follows: TGTGCCAGCAGTTTATCCCCCGGCGGGTACGAGCAGTACTTC.

This chain joins TRBV5-1 and TRBJ1-2; 7 nucleotides line up with TRBD1. The ends lost 1 base at V and 6 bases at J; junction bases unmatched: 9. The CDR3 is 15 amino acids. CDR1 and CDR2 (germline): SGHRS, YFSETQ. CDR3 protein: CASSLSPDRVNGYTF. The CDR3 DNA follows: TGCGCCAGCAGCTTGTCCCCAGACAGGGTCAATGGCTACACCTTC.

V is TRBV19 and J is TRBJ2-2; 13 nucleotides align to TRBD2. CDR1 and CDR2 from the germline V gene are LNHDA and SQIVND (reference sequence). The ends lost 5 bases at V and 1 base at J; junction bases unmatched: 4. There are 17 residues in the CDR3. The CDR3 DNA is TGTGCCAGTAGTCCCCGACTAGCGGGGGGGAACACCGGGGAGCTGTTTTTT. Translation gives CASSPRLAGGNTGELFF. The full variable domain, rest sourced from reference TRBV19 and TRBJ2-2, is DGGITQSPKYLFRKEGQNVTLSCEQNLNHDAMYWYRQDPGQGLRLIYYSQIVNDFQKGDIAEGYSVSREKKESFPLTVTSAQKNPTAFYLCASSPRLAGGNTGELFFGEGSRLTVL.

V usage is TRBV11-2 and J usage is TRBJ2-6; a possible D gene is TRBD2 (6 bases). The CDR3 runs to 15 residues. V was cut by 1 base and J by 2 bases, with 6 bases left in between. The V gene's germline CDR1 is SGHAT and CDR2 FQNNGV. CDR3 nucleotides: TGTGCCAGCAGCTTAGCGGGAGCTGGGGCCAACGTCCTGACTTTC. It is translated as CASSLAGAGANVLTF.

In this sample, this clone turned up a few times. This rearrangement joins TRBV7-3 to TRBJ2-7; possibly TRBD2 for D (5 bases). V was shortened by 1 base and J by 3 bases, with 13 bases between the two germline ends. Per the germline V gene, CDR1 is SGHTA and CDR2 is FQGTGA. This CDR3 region has 15 residues. This CDR3 is CASSLSPGELYEQYF. The CDR3 DNA follows: TGTGCCAGCAGCTTAAGTCCCGGGGAGCTCTACGAGCAGTACTTC. The whole variable domain, filled in from reference TRBV7-3 and TRBJ2-7, reads GAGVSQTPSNKVTEKGKYVELRCDPISGHTALYWYRQSLGQGPEFLIYFQGTGAADDSGLPNDRFFAVRPEGSVSTLKIQRTERGDSAVYLCASSLSPGELYEQYFGPGTRLTVT.

This clone was found once. This chain links TRBV18 with TRBJ2-5, with 12 bases fitting TRBD2. The CDR3 runs 19 residues. Trimming removed 3 bases from V and 2 bases from J; junction bases left unmatched: 13. CDR1 and CDR2 from the germline V gene are KGHSH and LQKENI. The CDR3, as DNA: TGTGCCAGCTCACCCGAGTCACCCGTACTAGCGGGGGGACAAGAGACCCAGTACTTC. This translates into CASSPESPVLAGGQETQYF.

The CDR3, as DNA: TGCGCCAGCAGCACCTCCACAGGAGGGGCTTTCTTT. Translated: CASSTSTGGAFF. The chain carries TRBV10-2 and TRBJ1-1, with D possibly TRBD1 on 5 matching bases. V was clipped by 6 bases and J by 11 bases, with 16 bases between them. The CDR3 contains 12 residues. The V gene's germline CDR1 is WSHSY and CDR2 SAAADI.

The V gene is TRBV19, the J gene TRBJ1-6; D is uncertain. The CDR3 runs 16 residues. From germline, CDR1 is LNHDA and CDR2 SQIVND (reference sequence). Trimming removed 3 bases from V and 0 bases from J, with 9 bases in between. CDR3 sequence: CASSIDRSSYNSPLHF. DNA of the CDR3: TGTGCCAGTAGTATTGACCGGAGCTCCTATAATTCACCCCTCCACTTT.

The chain employs TRBV3-1 (or the pseudogene TRBV3-2) and TRBJ1-3; D gene unclear. Between the trimmed V and J ends, which lost 2 bases and 4 bases, there was a span of 9 bases. The length of the CDR3 is 14 residues. CDR1 and CDR2 from the germline V gene are LGHDT and YNNKEL (reference sequence). CDR3 residues: CASSQTLRGNTIYF. DNA for the CDR3: TGTGCCAGCAGCCAAACTCTCCGGGGAAACACCATATATTTT.

The genes are TRBV5-8 and TRBJ1-6, with D possibly being TRBD1 (6 bases). Germline assignment: CDR1 SGHTS and CDR2 YDEGEE. The CDR3 is made up of 14 amino acids. V lost 4 bases and J 4 bases, leaving 9 bases between the germline ends. The DNA of the CDR3 is TGTGCCAGCAGCGCCGGACAGTATAATTCACCCCTCCACTTT. Translation gives CASSAGQYNSPLHF.

This clone has more than one count but fewer than ten. V gene TRBV10-3 combines with J gene TRBJ1-2; D is ambiguous. The CDR3 covers 12 residues. V shed 3 bases and J shed 8 bases, with 10 bases lying between them. The germline V gene encodes CDR1 ENHRY and CDR2 SYGVKD. The DNA of the CDR3 is TGTGCCATCAGTGATAGAGCGGCGGGCTACACCTTC. It codes for CAISDRAAGYTF.

Here the CDR3 reads CASSMGGTNSPLHF. Written as DNA, the CDR3 is TGTGCCAGTAGTATGGGGGGGACCAATTCACCCCTCCACTTT. The chain joins TRBV19 to TRBJ1-6; D is perhaps TRBD1 (5 bases). V was shortened by 3 bases and J by 7 bases, with 10 bases between the two germline ends. This CDR3 is 14 amino acids long. The germline gives CDR1 LNHDA, CDR2 SQIVND (reference sequence).

This chain connects TRBV27 to TRBJ2-2; the D gene is possibly TRBD1 (5 bases). The V gene's germline CDR1 is MNHEY and CDR2 SMNVEV (reference sequence). The V and J ends lost 6 bases and 2 bases respectively, with 10 bases between them. The CDR3 has 14 amino acids. CDR3 nucleotides: TGTGCCAGCAGGAGACAGATTAACACCGGGGAGCTGTTTTTT. It codes for CASRRQINTGELFF.

This clone was found once. J is TRBJ2-1 and V is TRBV23-1, with D unclear. TRBV23-1 is an open reading frame, and its role is uncertain. CDR3 length: 15 residues. Trimming removed 4 bases at V and 2 bases at J, with 12 bases between. CDR3 sequence: CASSRRALPYNEQFF. In DNA, the CDR3 is TGCGCCAGCAGTCGAAGAGCCCTCCCCTACAATGAGCAGTTCTTC.

The chain recombines TRBV28 with TRBJ1-1, with a tentative D call TRBD1 (6 bases). Trimming took 8 bases from V and 1 from J, leaving 14 bases between them. Germline V lookup: CDR1 MDHEN, CDR2 SYDVKM. This CDR3 is 14 amino acids long. CDR3 residues: CASVWGGENTEAFF. The DNA for the CDR3 is TGTGCCAGCGTTTGGGGGGGCGAGAACACTGAAGCTTTCTTT.

This clone has a handful of counts. The chain recombines TRBV3-1 (or the pseudogene TRBV3-2) with TRBJ2-7, with a possible D match to TRBD2 (6 bases). The V gene lost 1 base and the J gene lost 0 bases, with 10 bases spanning the gap. CDR1 is LGHDT and CDR2 is YNNKEL in the germline V gene (reference sequence). The CDR3 totals 15 residues. In nucleotides, the CDR3 is TGTGCCAGCAGCCAAGGAGACGGGAGCTCCTACGAGCAGTACTTC. It codes for CASSQGDGSSYEQYF.

This chain connects TRBV5-4 to TRBJ2-5; D call uncertain. The germline gives CDR1 SGHNT, CDR2 YYREEE (reference sequence). V lost 0 bases and J lost 2, with 5 bases in between. This CDR3 spans 13 amino acids. CDR3 region: CASSLALQETQYF. The CDR3 nucleotides read TGTGCCAGCAGCTTGGCCCTGCAAGAGACCCAGTACTTC.

The chain carries TRBV3-1 (or the pseudogene TRBV3-2) and TRBJ2-5, with D possibly TRBD2 on 5 matching bases. Trimming stripped 3 bases from V and 2 bases from J, with 10 bases between. This CDR3 region has 14 residues. CDR1 is LGHDT and CDR2 is YNNKEL in the germline V gene (reference sequence). Here the CDR3 DNA reads TGTGCCAGCAGCCATTCCAGCGGACAAGAGACCCAGTACTTC. Amino acids: CASSHSSGQETQYF.

The chain joins TRBV10-2 to TRBJ1-2; 7 nucleotides align to TRBD1. The ends lost 7 bases at V and 4 bases at J; junction bases unmatched: 9. Germline CDR1 WSHSY, CDR2 SAAADI. The length of the CDR3 is 14 residues. The CDR3 region has the DNA TGCGCCAGCAACCGGGACAGCGATCTCTATGGCTACACCTTC. Residues: CASNRDSDLYGYTF.